This is a list of T cell receptor beta chains from one sample in a study of CD8 T cells in ankylosing spondylitis. TCRdb reprocessed the 5' RACE reads via MiXCR and lists one record per CDR3 protein. The repertoire holds roughly 190,000 distinct CDR3 sequences, with 9.5% to 15% as singletons. The sequencing sample was made of blood, either unsorted or a sorted T cell fraction (not recorded which). The receptors come from a male donor with ankylosing spondylitis or in good health (not recorded which). CDR3s include the opening cysteine and the closing phenylalanine or tryptophan. Fields, in order: clone size, J gene, D gene, CDR3 length, V gene, CDR3 protein, CDR3 DNA. The D gene is left open where the match is weak. The size of a clone is reported for some rows only, either as once, few or many, or as a class for expanded clones.

abundance: few
j_gene: TRBJ2-1
d_gene: TRBD2
len: 16
v_gene: TRBV5-1
CDR3aa: CASSGPTSGSRNEQFF
CDR3nt: TGCGCCAGCAGCGGGCCGACTAGCGGGAGTAGGAATGAGCAGTTCTTC

abundance: many
j_gene: TRBJ2-3
d_gene: .
len: 12
v_gene: TRBV20-1
CDR3aa: CSASGLGDTQYF
CDR3nt: TGCAGTGCTTCAGGGTTGGGAGATACGCAGTATTTT

abundance: .
j_gene: TRBJ2-5
d_gene: .
len: 16
v_gene: TRBV20-1
CDR3aa: CSARPNPLANQETQYF
CDR3nt: TGCAGTGCTAGACCTAACCCCCTAGCGAACCAAGAGACCCAGTACTTC

abundance: .
j_gene: TRBJ2-4
d_gene: .
len: 15
v_gene: TRBV7-9
CDR3aa: CASSPPGLAKNIQYF
CDR3nt: TGTGCCAGCAGCCCCCCCGGACTAGCCAAAAACATTCAGTACTTC

abundance: .
j_gene: TRBJ2-5
d_gene: .
len: 15
v_gene: TRBV20-1
CDR3aa: CSARDRRTAQETQYF
CDR3nt: TGCAGTGCTAGAGATCGAAGGACAGCGCAAGAGACCCAGTACTTC

abundance: .
j_gene: TRBJ1-1
d_gene: TRBD1
len: 14
v_gene: TRBV4-1
CDR3aa: CASRVGQTNTEAFF
CDR3nt: TGCGCCAGCAGGGTGGGACAGACGAACACTGAAGCTTTCTTT

abundance: few
j_gene: TRBJ2-1
d_gene: .
len: 13
v_gene: TRBV27
CDR3aa: CASSSGTSNEQFF
CDR3nt: TGTGCCAGCAGTTCCGGGACGTCCAATGAGCAGTTCTTC

abundance: .
j_gene: TRBJ1-1
d_gene: TRBD1
len: 14
v_gene: TRBV28
CDR3aa: CASSVRTGGTEAFF
CDR3nt: TGTGCCAGCAGTGTACGTACAGGGGGGACTGAAGCTTTCTTT

abundance: few
j_gene: TRBJ2-3
d_gene: TRBD2
len: 12
v_gene: TRBV12-3/TRBV12-4
CDR3aa: CASTGGSDTQYF
CDR3nt: TGTGCCAGTACCGGGGGGTCAGATACGCAGTATTTT

abundance: many
j_gene: TRBJ2-2
d_gene: TRBD2
len: 17
v_gene: TRBV5-1
CDR3aa: CASSWNTSGRNTGELFF
CDR3nt: TGCGCCAGCAGCTGGAACACTAGCGGGCGGAACACCGGGGAGCTGTTTTTT

abundance: many
j_gene: TRBJ1-1
d_gene: .
len: 15
v_gene: TRBV9
CDR3aa: CASSPLWLENTEAFF
CDR3nt: TGTGCCAGCAGCCCCCTGTGGTTGGAGAACACTGAAGCTTTCTTT

abundance: few
j_gene: TRBJ2-1
d_gene: .
len: 15
v_gene: TRBV12-3/TRBV12-4
CDR3aa: CASSSTGLVNNEQFF
CDR3nt: TGTGCCAGCAGTTCCACGGGACTGGTGAACAATGAGCAGTTCTTC

abundance: few
j_gene: TRBJ2-1
d_gene: TRBD2
len: 18
v_gene: TRBV6-1
CDR3aa: CASSEALRRGGPYNEQFF
CDR3nt: TGTGCCAGCAGTGAAGCGCTTCGGCGGGGGGGCCCCTACAATGAGCAGTTCTTC

abundance: .
j_gene: TRBJ2-5
d_gene: .
len: 13
v_gene: TRBV20-1
CDR3aa: CSARGLFQETQYF
CDR3nt: TGCAGTGCTAGAGGACTTTTCCAAGAGACCCAGTACTTC

abundance: few
j_gene: TRBJ2-4
d_gene: .
len: 13
v_gene: TRBV5-1
CDR3aa: CASSSPTENIQYF
CDR3nt: TGCGCCAGCAGCTCGCCCACAGAAAACATTCAGTACTTC

abundance: few
j_gene: TRBJ2-5
d_gene: TRBD1
len: 14
v_gene: TRBV12-3/TRBV12-4
CDR3aa: CASSFGQGQTDQYF
CDR3nt: TGTGCCAGCAGTTTCGGACAGGGACAAACAGACCAGTACTTC

abundance: many
j_gene: TRBJ1-2
d_gene: .
len: 12
v_gene: TRBV2
CDR3aa: CASSAGSYGYTF
CDR3nt: TGTGCCAGCAGTGCTGGGTCATATGGCTACACCTTC

abundance: .
j_gene: TRBJ2-3
d_gene: .
len: 16
v_gene: TRBV20-1
CDR3aa: CSARDVAISVPDTQYF
CDR3nt: TGCAGTGCTAGAGATGTCGCGATATCGGTCCCGGATACGCAGTATTTT

abundance: .
j_gene: TRBJ2-2
d_gene: .
len: 14
v_gene: TRBV25-1
CDR3aa: CASSDGLFTGELFF
CDR3nt: TGTGCCAGCAGTGATGGGCTTTTCACCGGGGAGCTGTTTTTT

abundance: few
j_gene: TRBJ2-2
d_gene: .
len: 15
v_gene: TRBV6-5
CDR3aa: CASSYSAGNTGELFF
CDR3nt: TGTGCCAGCAGTTACTCGGCAGGGAACACCGGGGAGCTGTTTTTT

abundance: .
j_gene: TRBJ2-5
d_gene: .
len: 15
v_gene: TRBV9
CDR3aa: CASSPIISLQETQYF
CDR3nt: TGTGCCAGCAGCCCGATAATCTCCCTCCAAGAGACCCAGTACTTC

abundance: few
j_gene: TRBJ1-6
d_gene: .
len: 15
v_gene: TRBV2
CDR3aa: CASTRANGGDSPLHF
CDR3nt: TGTGCCAGCACGAGGGCCAACGGGGGGGATTCACCCCTCCACTTT

abundance: .
j_gene: TRBJ1-1
d_gene: .
len: 17
v_gene: TRBV6-5
CDR3aa: CASSYSVWGGGNTEAFF
CDR3nt: TGTGCCAGCAGTTACTCGGTTTGGGGGGGAGGAAACACTGAAGCTTTCTTT

abundance: many
j_gene: TRBJ1-1
d_gene: .
len: 13
v_gene: TRBV29-1
CDR3aa: CSGWGPVNTEAFF
CDR3nt: TGCAGCGGATGGGGTCCGGTGAACACTGAAGCTTTCTTT

abundance: .
j_gene: TRBJ2-2
d_gene: .
len: 14
v_gene: TRBV5-1
CDR3aa: CASTSGRGTGELFF
CDR3nt: TGCGCCAGCACCTCCGGACGGGGCACCGGGGAGCTGTTTTTT

abundance: few
j_gene: TRBJ2-3
d_gene: TRBD2
len: 13
v_gene: TRBV11-2
CDR3aa: CASWGGGTDTQYF
CDR3nt: TGTGCCAGCTGGGGGGGGGGCACAGATACGCAGTATTTT

abundance: few
j_gene: TRBJ1-2
d_gene: .
len: 12
v_gene: TRBV10-2
CDR3aa: CASSDAADGYTF
CDR3nt: TGCGCCAGCAGTGATGCGGCAGATGGCTACACCTTC

abundance: .
j_gene: TRBJ2-3
d_gene: TRBD2
len: 15
v_gene: TRBV20-1
CDR3aa: CSARGLAGVTDTQYF
CDR3nt: TGCAGTGCTAGAGGACTAGCGGGGGTAACAGATACGCAGTATTTT

abundance: .
j_gene: TRBJ2-1
d_gene: .
len: 15
v_gene: TRBV20-1
CDR3aa: CSASGFPYSYNEQFF
CDR3nt: TGCAGTGCTAGTGGGTTTCCATACTCCTACAATGAGCAGTTCTTC

abundance: few
j_gene: TRBJ2-1
d_gene: TRBD2
len: 17
v_gene: TRBV19
CDR3aa: CASSTPLREGPYNEQFF
CDR3nt: TGTGCCAGTAGTACCCCTTTGCGGGAGGGCCCCTACAATGAGCAGTTCTTC

abundance: .
j_gene: TRBJ2-2
d_gene: .
len: 14
v_gene: TRBV3-1
CDR3aa: CASSQDLGSGELFF
CDR3nt: TGTGCCAGCAGCCAAGATCTGGGGTCCGGGGAGCTGTTTTTT

abundance: few
j_gene: TRBJ2-1
d_gene: TRBD2
len: 16
v_gene: TRBV5-1
CDR3aa: CASSLSLAGGGDEQFF
CDR3nt: TGCGCCAGCAGCCTTTCTTTAGCGGGAGGGGGCGATGAGCAGTTCTTC

abundance: many
j_gene: TRBJ1-2
d_gene: .
len: 11
v_gene: TRBV29-1
CDR3aa: CSVAQGRGYTF
CDR3nt: TGCAGCGTTGCACAGGGCAGAGGCTACACCTTC

abundance: many
j_gene: TRBJ1-2
d_gene: .
len: 15
v_gene: TRBV12-3/TRBV12-4
CDR3aa: CASSSSAARGYGYTF
CDR3nt: TGTGCCAGCAGTTCTTCAGCAGCCCGAGGCTATGGCTACACCTTC

abundance: .
j_gene: TRBJ2-3
d_gene: TRBD1
len: 16
v_gene: TRBV27
CDR3aa: CASSFGGTGPTDTQYF
CDR3nt: TGTGCCAGCAGTTTCGGAGGGACAGGACCCACAGATACGCAGTATTTT

abundance: .
j_gene: TRBJ2-5
d_gene: .
len: 16
v_gene: TRBV7-9
CDR3aa: CASSSRHTGGQETQYF
CDR3nt: TGTGCCAGCAGCTCCCGACACACAGGAGGTCAAGAGACCCAGTACTTC

abundance: few
j_gene: TRBJ2-2
d_gene: .
len: 14
v_gene: TRBV4-1
CDR3aa: CASSPLRLDGELFF
CDR3nt: TGCGCCAGCAGCCCCTTAAGATTGGACGGGGAGCTGTTTTTT

abundance: .
j_gene: TRBJ2-7
d_gene: TRBD1
len: 15
v_gene: TRBV12-3/TRBV12-4
CDR3aa: CASSHTGDPSYEQYF
CDR3nt: TGTGCCAGCAGCCACACAGGGGATCCCTCCTACGAGCAGTACTTC

abundance: few
j_gene: TRBJ1-1
d_gene: .
len: 13
v_gene: TRBV29-1
CDR3aa: CSVEDGEGTEAFF
CDR3nt: TGCAGCGTTGAGGACGGGGAGGGCACTGAAGCTTTCTTT

abundance: few
j_gene: TRBJ2-1
d_gene: .
len: 17
v_gene: TRBV11-2
CDR3aa: CASSLDAWGSSYNEQFF
CDR3nt: TGTGCCAGCAGCTTAGATGCTTGGGGGAGCTCCTACAATGAGCAGTTCTTC

abundance: few
j_gene: TRBJ2-6
d_gene: .
len: 17
v_gene: TRBV18
CDR3aa: CASSPEAWGSGANVLTF
CDR3nt: TGTGCCAGCTCACCAGAGGCCTGGGGGTCTGGGGCCAACGTCCTGACTTTC

abundance: .
j_gene: TRBJ1-1
d_gene: .
len: 13
v_gene: TRBV20-1
CDR3aa: CSASGPRNTEAFF
CDR3nt: TGCAGTGCTAGTGGCCCAAGGAACACTGAAGCTTTCTTT

abundance: .
j_gene: TRBJ1-2
d_gene: .
len: 14
v_gene: TRBV11-2
CDR3aa: CASSLDPTGDGYTF
CDR3nt: TGTGCCAGCAGCTTAGATCCCACCGGCGACGGCTACACCTTC

abundance: .
j_gene: TRBJ2-6
d_gene: TRBD1
len: 16
v_gene: TRBV2
CDR3aa: CASSEDRGTGANVLTF
CDR3nt: TGTGCCAGCAGTGAAGACAGGGGCACTGGGGCCAACGTCCTGACTTTC

abundance: few
j_gene: TRBJ2-7
d_gene: TRBD2
len: 12
v_gene: TRBV20-1
CDR3aa: CSARGGGCFPFF
CDR3nt: TGCAGTGCTAGGGGGGGGGGGTGTTTCCCCTTCTTC

abundance: .
j_gene: TRBJ2-7
d_gene: .
len: 16
v_gene: TRBV4-1
CDR3aa: CASSHATGTSFYEQYF
CDR3nt: TGCGCCAGCAGCCATGCTACCGGGACAAGCTTTTACGAGCAGTACTTC

abundance: many
j_gene: TRBJ1-4
d_gene: .
len: 15
v_gene: TRBV5-5
CDR3aa: CASSHPPGGNEKLFF
CDR3nt: TGTGCCAGCAGCCACCCGCCAGGCGGTAATGAAAAACTGTTTTTT

abundance: few
j_gene: TRBJ2-3
d_gene: .
len: 17
v_gene: TRBV7-9
CDR3aa: CASSSPGDNSREDTQYF
CDR3nt: TGTGCCAGCAGCTCCCCTGGGGACAACTCCAGGGAGGATACGCAGTATTTT